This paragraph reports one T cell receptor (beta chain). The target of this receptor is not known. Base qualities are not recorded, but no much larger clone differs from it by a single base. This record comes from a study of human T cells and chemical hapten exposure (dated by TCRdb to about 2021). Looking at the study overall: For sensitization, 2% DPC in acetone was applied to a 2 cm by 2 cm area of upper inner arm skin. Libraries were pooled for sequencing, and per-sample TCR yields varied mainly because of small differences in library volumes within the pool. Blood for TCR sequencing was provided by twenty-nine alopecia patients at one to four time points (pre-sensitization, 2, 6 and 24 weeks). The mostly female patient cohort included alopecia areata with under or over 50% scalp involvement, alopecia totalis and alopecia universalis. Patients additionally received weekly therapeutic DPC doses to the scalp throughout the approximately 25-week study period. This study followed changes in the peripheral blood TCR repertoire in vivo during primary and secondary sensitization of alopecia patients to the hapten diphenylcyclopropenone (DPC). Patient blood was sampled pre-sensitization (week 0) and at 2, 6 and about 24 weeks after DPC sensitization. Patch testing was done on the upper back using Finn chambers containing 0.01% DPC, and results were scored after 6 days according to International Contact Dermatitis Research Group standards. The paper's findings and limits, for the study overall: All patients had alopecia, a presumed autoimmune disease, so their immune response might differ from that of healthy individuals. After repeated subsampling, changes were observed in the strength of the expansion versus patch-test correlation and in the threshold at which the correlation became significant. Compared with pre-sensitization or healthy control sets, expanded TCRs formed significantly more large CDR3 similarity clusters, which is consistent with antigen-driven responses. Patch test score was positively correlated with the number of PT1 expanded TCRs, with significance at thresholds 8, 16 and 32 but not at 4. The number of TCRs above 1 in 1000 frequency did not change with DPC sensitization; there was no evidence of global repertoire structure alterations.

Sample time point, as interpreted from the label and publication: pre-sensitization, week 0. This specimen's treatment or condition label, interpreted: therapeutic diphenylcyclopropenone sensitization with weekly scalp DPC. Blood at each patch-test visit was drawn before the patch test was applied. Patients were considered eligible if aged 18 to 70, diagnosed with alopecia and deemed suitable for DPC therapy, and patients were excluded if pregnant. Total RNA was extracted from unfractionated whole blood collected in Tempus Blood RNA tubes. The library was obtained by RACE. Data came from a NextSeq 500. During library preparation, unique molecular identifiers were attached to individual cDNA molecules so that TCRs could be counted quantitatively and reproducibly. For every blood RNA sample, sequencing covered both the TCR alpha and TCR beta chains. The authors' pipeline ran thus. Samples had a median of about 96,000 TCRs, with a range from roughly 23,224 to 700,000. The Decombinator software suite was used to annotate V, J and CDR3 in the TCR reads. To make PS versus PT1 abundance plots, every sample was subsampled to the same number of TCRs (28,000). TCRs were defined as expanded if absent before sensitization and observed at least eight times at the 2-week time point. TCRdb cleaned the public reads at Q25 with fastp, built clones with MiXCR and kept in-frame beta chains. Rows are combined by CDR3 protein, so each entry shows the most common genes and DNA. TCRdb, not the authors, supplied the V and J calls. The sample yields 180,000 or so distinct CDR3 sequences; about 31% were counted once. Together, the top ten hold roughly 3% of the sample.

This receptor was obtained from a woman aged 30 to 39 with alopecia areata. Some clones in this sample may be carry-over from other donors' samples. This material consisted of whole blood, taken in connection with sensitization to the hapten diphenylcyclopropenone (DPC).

The DNA sequence is TGTGCCATCACCGTGGGGGGACCTACCGGGGAGCTGTTTTTT. Translation gives CAITVGGPTGELFF. The sequence links TRBV10-3 to TRBJ2-2; TRBD2 is perhaps the D gene, given 6 matching bases. The CDR3, cysteine through phenylalanine, is 14 amino acids long. CDR3 DNA is the only sequence kept; it has 42 bases, read in frame from the first base. The germline V gene specifies ENHRY as CDR1 and SYGVKD as CDR2. The V end loses 7 bases and the J end loses 5 bases, and a stretch of 14 bases separates them.